These T cell receptor beta chains were read from a single sample in a study of early T cells in non-severe SARS-CoV-2 infection. TCRdb processed the 5' RACE reads anew with MiXCR; each CDR3 protein has one entry. This sample yields 35,000 to 55,000 distinct CDR3 sequences, of which about 23% are seen a single time; 4.6% belongs to the top ten. The source was whole blood, collected at baseline. The receptors originated from an adult who was a healthcare worker with PCR-confirmed SARS-CoV-2 infection or an uninfected control (not recorded which). CDR3s include the opening cysteine and the closing phenylalanine or tryptophan. The D gene is left open where the match is weak. For some rows the clone size is stated as once, few or many, or as a class when expanded; others skip it.

v_gene: TRBV4-2
d_gene: -
abundance: -
j_gene: TRBJ1-3
CDR3aa: CASSQDPAGSGNTIYF
CDR3nt: TGTGCCAGCAGCCAAGATCCAGCAGGCTCTGGAAACACCATATATTTT

v_gene: TRBV6-6
d_gene: TRBD1
abundance: few
j_gene: TRBJ1-4
CDR3aa: CASSPDRGANEKLFF
CDR3nt: TGTGCCAGCAGTCCTGACAGGGGCGCTAATGAAAAACTGTTTTTT

v_gene: TRBV6-5
d_gene: -
abundance: few
j_gene: TRBJ1-1
CDR3aa: CASRPGQRIEAFF
CDR3nt: TGTGCCAGCCGCCCCGGACAGCGGATTGAAGCTTTCTTT

v_gene: TRBV11-2
d_gene: TRBD1
abundance: -
j_gene: TRBJ2-7
CDR3aa: CASSLILGTVNYEQYF
CDR3nt: TGTGCCAGCAGCTTAATTCTCGGGACAGTTAATTACGAGCAGTACTTC

v_gene: TRBV6-1
d_gene: -
abundance: -
j_gene: TRBJ2-7
CDR3aa: CASTPGYEQYF
CDR3nt: TGTGCCAGCACCCCAGGGTACGAGCAGTACTTC

v_gene: TRBV3-1
d_gene: -
abundance: once
j_gene: TRBJ1-2
CDR3aa: CASSQTSGQLIYGYTF
CDR3nt: TGTGCCAGCAGCCAAACTTCGGGACAACTCATATACGGCTACACCTTC

v_gene: TRBV10-2
d_gene: -
abundance: -
j_gene: TRBJ1-4
CDR3aa: CASSNGGTNEKLFF
CDR3nt: TGCGCCAGCTCAAATGGAGGAACTAATGAAAAACTGTTTTTT

v_gene: TRBV6-2/TRBV6-3
d_gene: -
abundance: -
j_gene: TRBJ2-2
CDR3aa: CASRIQTGELFF
CDR3nt: TGTGCCAGCAGGATACAAACCGGGGAGCTGTTTTTT

v_gene: TRBV7-6
d_gene: -
abundance: -
j_gene: TRBJ2-3
CDR3aa: CASSPRPLSTDTQYF
CDR3nt: TGTGCCAGCAGCCCCCGACCGCTTAGCACAGATACGCAGTATTTT

v_gene: TRBV7-6
d_gene: TRBD1
abundance: few
j_gene: TRBJ2-7
CDR3aa: CASSFGQGRQYF
CDR3nt: TGTGCCAGCAGCTTTGGACAGGGCCGGCAGTACTTC

v_gene: TRBV20-1
d_gene: -
abundance: -
j_gene: TRBJ2-7
CDR3aa: CSARGQLTYEQYF
CDR3nt: TGCAGTGCTAGAGGACAGTTAACCTACGAGCAGTACTTC

v_gene: TRBV24-1
d_gene: -
abundance: -
j_gene: TRBJ2-3
CDR3aa: CATSNSRDRPDTQYF
CDR3nt: TGTGCCACCAGCAACTCCCGAGACCGTCCAGATACGCAGTATTTT

v_gene: TRBV7-2
d_gene: -
abundance: -
j_gene: TRBJ2-7
CDR3aa: CASSLARGSYEQYF
CDR3nt: TGTGCCAGCAGCTTAGCGCGAGGTTCCTACGAGCAGTACTTC

v_gene: TRBV7-6
d_gene: TRBD1
abundance: -
j_gene: TRBJ1-3
CDR3aa: CASSLLIQGAGNTIYF
CDR3nt: TGTGCCAGCAGTCTCCTTATTCAGGGGGCTGGAAACACCATATATTTT

v_gene: TRBV2
d_gene: TRBD1
abundance: few
j_gene: TRBJ2-1
CDR3aa: CASSPLNQGDEQFF
CDR3nt: TGTGCCAGCAGTCCGTTGAACCAGGGGGATGAGCAGTTCTTC

v_gene: TRBV20-1
d_gene: -
abundance: few
j_gene: TRBJ2-7
CDR3aa: CSARKDNSYEQYF
CDR3nt: TGCAGTGCTAGAAAGGACAACTCCTACGAGCAGTACTTC

v_gene: TRBV5-1
d_gene: -
abundance: -
j_gene: TRBJ2-7
CDR3aa: CASSLEGQQYF
CDR3nt: TGCGCCAGCAGCTTGGAGGGACAGCAGTACTTC

v_gene: TRBV29-1
d_gene: -
abundance: -
j_gene: TRBJ2-7
CDR3aa: CSVEEDLDNSYEQYF
CDR3nt: TGCAGCGTTGAAGAGGATCTGGACAACTCCTACGAGCAGTACTTC

v_gene: TRBV7-7
d_gene: TRBD1
abundance: medium-sized
j_gene: TRBJ1-1
CDR3aa: CASSRDRGTEAFF
CDR3nt: TGTGCCAGCAGCCGGGACAGAGGTACTGAAGCTTTCTTT

v_gene: TRBV10-2
d_gene: TRBD1
abundance: -
j_gene: TRBJ2-5
CDR3aa: CASSDPGTGEETQYF
CDR3nt: TGCGCCAGCAGTGACCCCGGGACAGGGGAAGAGACCCAGTACTTC

v_gene: TRBV12-3/TRBV12-4
d_gene: -
abundance: few
j_gene: TRBJ1-1
CDR3aa: CASSFGAGLEAFF
CDR3nt: TGTGCCAGCAGTTTTGGGGCAGGGCTTGAAGCTTTCTTT

v_gene: TRBV4-1
d_gene: TRBD1
abundance: few
j_gene: TRBJ1-2
CDR3aa: CASSQDSAGGSYGYTF
CDR3nt: TGCGCCAGCAGCCAAGATTCCGCAGGGGGCAGCTATGGCTACACCTTC

v_gene: TRBV20-1
d_gene: -
abundance: -
j_gene: TRBJ2-7
CDR3aa: CSAWEGGPYEQYF
CDR3nt: TGCAGTGCCTGGGAGGGGGGCCCCTACGAGCAGTACTTC

v_gene: TRBV6-5
d_gene: -
abundance: -
j_gene: TRBJ1-3
CDR3aa: CATARGQSSGNTIYF
CDR3nt: TGTGCCACCGCAAGAGGGCAGAGCTCTGGAAACACCATATATTTT

v_gene: TRBV7-9
d_gene: -
abundance: -
j_gene: TRBJ2-5
CDR3aa: CASSPGLEETQYF
CDR3nt: TGTGCCAGCAGCCCGGGGTTAGAAGAGACCCAGTACTTC

v_gene: TRBV19
d_gene: -
abundance: few
j_gene: TRBJ1-4
CDR3aa: CASSLDSPNEKLFF
CDR3nt: TGTGCCAGTAGTTTGGACAGTCCGAACGAAAAACTGTTTTTT

v_gene: TRBV18
d_gene: -
abundance: few
j_gene: TRBJ2-5
CDR3aa: CASSPPNDQETQYF
CDR3nt: TGTGCCAGCTCACCACCGAATGACCAAGAGACCCAGTACTTC

v_gene: TRBV2
d_gene: -
abundance: -
j_gene: TRBJ1-2
CDR3aa: CASSTIRAEEGYTF
CDR3nt: TGTGCCAGCAGTACCATCCGGGCCGAGGAGGGCTACACCTTC

v_gene: TRBV27
d_gene: -
abundance: few
j_gene: TRBJ2-3
CDR3aa: CASSLEVPGAPDTQYF
CDR3nt: TGTGCCAGCAGTTTAGAAGTTCCAGGGGCCCCAGATACGCAGTATTTT